One sample yielded the 2 T cell receptor beta chains listed below, sequenced in a study of T cell responses to AZD1222 COVID-19 vaccine. Assay used: immunoSEQ multiplex PCR; TCRdb lists only in-frame clones, some missing. The sample comprises tens of thousands of clones, over 75% of which are singletons, and more than 12% rests with the top ten. The source was peripheral blood, collected on day 0 of AZD1222 vaccination. The receptor set was obtained from an adult in good health.

In this sample, this clone turned up a few times. The CDR3: CASSVLAGDYNEQFF. CDR3 sequence (DNA): TGTGCCAGCAGCGTTCTAGCGGGGGATTACAATGAGCAGTTCTTC. The rearrangement joins TRBV9 to TRBJ2-1, with TRBD2 matching over 10 bases. Germline V gene lookup returns CDR1 SGDLS and CDR2 YYNGEE. The CDR3 totals 15 residues. V lost 2 bases and J lost 4; bases outside the gene matches: 3.

This clone has just one count. The V call is TRBV6-5, the J call TRBJ1-1; the D gene is possibly TRBD1 (5 bases). Trimming pared 3 bases from V and 9 bases from J, leaving 23 bases between. The CDR3 runs to 16 residues. Germline V gene data show CDR1 as MNHEY and CDR2 as SVGAGI. The CDR3 sequence: CASSYSGGSQGVKAFF. In nucleotides, the CDR3 is TGTGCCAGCAGTTATTCAGGCGGCAGTCAGGGTGTTAAAGCTTTCTTT.